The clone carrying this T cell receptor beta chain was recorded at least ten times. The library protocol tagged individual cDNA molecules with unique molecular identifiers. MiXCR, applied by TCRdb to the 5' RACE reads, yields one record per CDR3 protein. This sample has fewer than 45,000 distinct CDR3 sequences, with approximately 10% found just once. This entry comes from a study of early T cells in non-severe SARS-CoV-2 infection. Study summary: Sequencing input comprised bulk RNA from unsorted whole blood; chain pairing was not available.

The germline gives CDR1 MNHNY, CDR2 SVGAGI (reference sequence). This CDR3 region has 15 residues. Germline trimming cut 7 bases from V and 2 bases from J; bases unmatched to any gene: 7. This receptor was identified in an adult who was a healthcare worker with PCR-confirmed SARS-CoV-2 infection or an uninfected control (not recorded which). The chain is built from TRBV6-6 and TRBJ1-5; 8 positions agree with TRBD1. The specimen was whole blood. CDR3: CASKTTGAGNQPQHF. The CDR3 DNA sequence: TGTGCCAGCAAGACGACAGGGGCTGGCAATCAGCCCCAGCATTTT.